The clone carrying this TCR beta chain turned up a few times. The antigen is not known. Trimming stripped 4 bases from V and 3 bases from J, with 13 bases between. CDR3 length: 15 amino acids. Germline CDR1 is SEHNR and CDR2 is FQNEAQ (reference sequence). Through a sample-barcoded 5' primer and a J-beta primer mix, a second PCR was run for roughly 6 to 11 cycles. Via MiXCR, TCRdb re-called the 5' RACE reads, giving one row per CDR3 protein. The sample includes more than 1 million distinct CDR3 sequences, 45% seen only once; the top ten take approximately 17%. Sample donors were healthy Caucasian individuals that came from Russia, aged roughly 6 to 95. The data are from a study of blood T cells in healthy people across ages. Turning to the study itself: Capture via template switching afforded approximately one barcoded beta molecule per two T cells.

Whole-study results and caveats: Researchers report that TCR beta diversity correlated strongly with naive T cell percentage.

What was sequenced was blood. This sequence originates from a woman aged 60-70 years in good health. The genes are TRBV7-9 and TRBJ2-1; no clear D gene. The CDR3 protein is CASSSTLTGYNEQFF. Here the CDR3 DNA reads TGTGCCAGCAGCTCGACACTGACTGGCTACAATGAGCAGTTCTTC.